These T cell receptor beta chains were read from a single sample in a study of blood T cells in healthy people across ages. One entry per CDR3 protein, called by TCRdb with MiXCR from the 5' RACE reads. This table has 1.5 million to 2 million distinct CDR3 sequences, roughly 49% appearing once. Sequencing was performed on blood. The receptor set was obtained from a woman aged 40 to 49 in good health. Both conserved end residues are part of each CDR3. The order of the fields is D gene, V gene, clone size, J gene, CDR3 DNA, CDR3 protein. D genes are given only for firm matches. Size is stated for part of the rows, as once, few or many counts, or as a class when the clone is expanded.

d_call: TRBD2
v_call: TRBV7-2
clone_size: few
j_call: TRBJ2-1
cdr3_nt: TGTGCCAGCAGATTACTCCGGGGGGACCGAACAACTGAGCAGTTCTTC
cdr3_aa: CASRLLRGDRTTEQFF

d_call: .
v_call: TRBV7-6
clone_size: .
j_call: TRBJ2-4
cdr3_nt: TGTGCCAGCAGCTTAGCCCCCACGGCGACCTCTTCCAAAAACATTCAGTACTTC
cdr3_aa: CASSLAPTATSSKNIQYF

d_call: TRBD2
v_call: TRBV6-5
clone_size: .
j_call: TRBJ2-1
cdr3_nt: TGTGCCAGCAGTTACTCCAAGGCGGGGGGCTACAATGAGCAGTTCTTC
cdr3_aa: CASSYSKAGGYNEQFF

d_call: TRBD2
v_call: TRBV7-7
clone_size: .
j_call: TRBJ2-5
cdr3_nt: TGTGCTAGCAGCGAGATCCCTAGCGGGGGCAGAGAGACCCAGTACTTC
cdr3_aa: CASSEIPSGGRETQYF

d_call: .
v_call: TRBV4-1
clone_size: few
j_call: TRBJ1-2
cdr3_nt: TGCGCCAGCAGCCAAGATAGTGCCAGGATTAACTATGGCTACACCTTC
cdr3_aa: CASSQDSARINYGYTF

d_call: TRBD1
v_call: TRBV5-1
clone_size: once
j_call: TRBJ1-1
cdr3_nt: TGCGCCAGCAGCACCGCCGGGACAGGGGGCGCAACTGAAGCTTTCTTT
cdr3_aa: CASSTAGTGGATEAFF

d_call: TRBD2
v_call: TRBV6-6
clone_size: many
j_call: TRBJ2-3
cdr3_nt: TGTGCCAGCAGTTACGGGACTAGCGGCACAGATACGCAGTATTTT
cdr3_aa: CASSYGTSGTDTQYF

d_call: .
v_call: TRBV10-2
clone_size: many
j_call: TRBJ2-5
cdr3_nt: TGCGCCAGCCGCCGGGGTGAAGAGACCCAGTACTTC
cdr3_aa: CASRRGEETQYF

d_call: TRBD1
v_call: TRBV15
clone_size: .
j_call: TRBJ2-1
cdr3_nt: TGTGCCACCAGCAGAGATCTGGGACAGTTCAACAATGAGCAGTTCTTC
cdr3_aa: CATSRDLGQFNNEQFF

d_call: .
v_call: TRBV5-6
clone_size: .
j_call: TRBJ1-5
cdr3_nt: TGTGCCAGCAGCTCGGGCCTCGGAGGGGGTCAGCCCCAGCATTTT
cdr3_aa: CASSSGLGGGQPQHF

d_call: TRBD1
v_call: TRBV6-5
clone_size: few
j_call: TRBJ2-1
cdr3_nt: TGTGCCAGCAGTTATGGCAGGGGGCGATACAATGAGCAGTTCTTC
cdr3_aa: CASSYGRGRYNEQFF

d_call: .
v_call: TRBV7-3
clone_size: .
j_call: TRBJ1-2
cdr3_nt: TGTGCCAGCAGCTTAACCCCGGGGCTTGGCTACACCTTC
cdr3_aa: CASSLTPGLGYTF

d_call: TRBD2
v_call: TRBV20-1
clone_size: .
j_call: TRBJ2-3
cdr3_nt: TGCAGTGCAACGAACCGGGGGGGAGGTAGCACAGATACGCAGTATTTT
cdr3_aa: CSATNRGGGSTDTQYF

d_call: TRBD1
v_call: TRBV12-3/TRBV12-4
clone_size: .
j_call: TRBJ1-2
cdr3_nt: TGTGCCAGCAGCACCAGGGACAGTGGGAACTATGGCTACACCTTC
cdr3_aa: CASSTRDSGNYGYTF

d_call: .
v_call: TRBV20-1
clone_size: .
j_call: TRBJ2-1
cdr3_nt: TGCAGTGCTAGCATTAGCAATGGGGTTGGTGAGCAGTTCTTC
cdr3_aa: CSASISNGVGEQFF

d_call: .
v_call: TRBV28
clone_size: .
j_call: TRBJ2-6
cdr3_nt: TGTGCCACGAGCCCCCGGGGCTCCAGCTCTGGGGCCAACGTCCTGACTTTC
cdr3_aa: CATSPRGSSSGANVLTF

d_call: .
v_call: TRBV15
clone_size: .
j_call: TRBJ1-5
cdr3_nt: TGTGCCACCAGAGGGACACTTAATCAGCCCCAGCATTTT
cdr3_aa: CATRGTLNQPQHF

d_call: .
v_call: TRBV6-2/TRBV6-3
clone_size: once
j_call: TRBJ1-1
cdr3_nt: TGTGCCAGCAGTGCGCAGGTCGGGACGGGGACTGAAGCTTTCTTT
cdr3_aa: CASSAQVGTGTEAFF

d_call: TRBD1
v_call: TRBV5-1
clone_size: .
j_call: TRBJ2-3
cdr3_nt: TGCGCCAGCAACCAACCCGGGACAGGGAGCACAGATACGCAGTATTTT
cdr3_aa: CASNQPGTGSTDTQYF

d_call: TRBD1
v_call: TRBV10-2
clone_size: .
j_call: TRBJ2-5
cdr3_nt: TGCGCCAGCAGGAGGGACAGGGCGCGGACCCAGTACTTC
cdr3_aa: CASRRDRARTQYF

d_call: .
v_call: TRBV29-1
clone_size: few
j_call: TRBJ2-5
cdr3_nt: TGCAGCGGGAAAGGACTCTACCAAGAGACCCAGTACTTC
cdr3_aa: CSGKGLYQETQYF

d_call: TRBD1
v_call: TRBV28
clone_size: .
j_call: TRBJ1-2
cdr3_nt: TGTGCCAGCAGTTTAGTAGCAGGGGGCGATGGCTACACCTTC
cdr3_aa: CASSLVAGGDGYTF

d_call: .
v_call: TRBV20-1
clone_size: .
j_call: TRBJ2-7
cdr3_nt: TGCAGTGCTAAAGATGGGATGGGGGCGGACGAGCAGTACTTC
cdr3_aa: CSAKDGMGADEQYF

d_call: .
v_call: TRBV12-3/TRBV12-4
clone_size: many
j_call: TRBJ2-5
cdr3_nt: TGTGCCAGCAGCTCGGGAGAAGGAGAGACCCAGTACTTC
cdr3_aa: CASSSGEGETQYF

d_call: TRBD1
v_call: TRBV3-1
clone_size: .
j_call: TRBJ2-5
cdr3_nt: TGTGCCAGCAGCCAAGATTTGCAGGGGGCGAAGGATAAAGAGACCCAGTACTTC
cdr3_aa: CASSQDLQGAKDKETQYF

d_call: TRBD1
v_call: TRBV27
clone_size: few
j_call: TRBJ1-1
cdr3_nt: TGTGCCAGCAGTTTACACGGGACAGGCCTAAACACTGAAGCTTTCTTT
cdr3_aa: CASSLHGTGLNTEAFF